This T cell receptor beta chain comes out of a study of blood T cell repertoires in COVID-19. TCRdb's table, derived via immunoSEQ multiplex PCR, lists solely in-frame clones and lacks some. The top ten hold around 7.3% of the sample, which has some 200,000 clones, 80% to 90% seen once. Germline lookup yields CDR1 LNHDA and CDR2 SQIVND (reference sequence). With 6 bases removed from V and 0 bases from J, the gap between germline ends came to 15 bases. CDR3 length: 16 amino acids. The sequence came from a woman aged 50 to 60 with active or convalescent COVID-19. Sequencing was done on a sample of peripheral blood. The chain recombines TRBV19 with TRBJ2-1, with D tentatively TRBD2 (6 bases). The chain's CDR3 is CASSPRDSSSYNEQFF. As DNA, the CDR3 is TGTGCCAGTAGCCCCCGGGACTCGAGCTCCTACAATGAGCAGTTCTTC. The complete variable domain, with remaining parts taken from reference TRBV19 and TRBJ2-1, reads DGGITQSPKYLFRKEGQNVTLSCEQNLNHDAMYWYRQDPGQGLRLIYYSQIVNDFQKGDIAEGYSVSREKKESFPLTVTSAQKNPTAFYLCASSPRDSSSYNEQFFGPGTRLTVL.